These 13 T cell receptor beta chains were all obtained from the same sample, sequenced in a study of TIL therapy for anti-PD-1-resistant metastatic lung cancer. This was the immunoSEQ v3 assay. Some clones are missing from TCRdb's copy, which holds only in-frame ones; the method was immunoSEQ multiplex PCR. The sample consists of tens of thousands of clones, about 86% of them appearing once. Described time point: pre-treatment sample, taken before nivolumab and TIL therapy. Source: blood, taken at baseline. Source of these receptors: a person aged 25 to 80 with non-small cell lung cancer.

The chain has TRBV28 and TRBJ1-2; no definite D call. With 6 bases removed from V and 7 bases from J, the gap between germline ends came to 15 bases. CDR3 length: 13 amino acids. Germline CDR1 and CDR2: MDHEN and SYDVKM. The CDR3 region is CASRLKVPAGYTF. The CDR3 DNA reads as TGTGCCAGCAGATTGAAGGTCCCGGCTGGCTACACCTTC.

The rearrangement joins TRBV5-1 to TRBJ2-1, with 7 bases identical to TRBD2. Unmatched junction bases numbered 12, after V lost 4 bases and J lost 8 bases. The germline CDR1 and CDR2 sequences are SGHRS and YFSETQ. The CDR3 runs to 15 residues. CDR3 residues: CASSPPGLGRHEQFF. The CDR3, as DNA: TGCGCCAGCAGCCCCCCAGGACTAGGGAGGCATGAGCAGTTCTTC.

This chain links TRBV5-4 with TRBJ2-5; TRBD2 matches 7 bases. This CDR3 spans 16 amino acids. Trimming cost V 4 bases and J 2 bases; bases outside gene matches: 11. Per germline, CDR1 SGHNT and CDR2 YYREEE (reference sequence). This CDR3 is CASSPGGRGLQETQYF. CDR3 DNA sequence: TGTGCCAGCAGCCCGGGGGGTAGAGGGCTTCAAGAGACCCAGTACTTC.

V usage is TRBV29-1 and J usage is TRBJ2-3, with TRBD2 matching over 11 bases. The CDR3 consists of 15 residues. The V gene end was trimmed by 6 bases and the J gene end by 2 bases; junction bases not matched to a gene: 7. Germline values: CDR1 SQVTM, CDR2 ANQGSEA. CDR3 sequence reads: CSVVIAGGNTDTQYF. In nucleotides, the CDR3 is TGCAGCGTAGTCATAGCGGGGGGGAACACAGATACGCAGTATTTT.

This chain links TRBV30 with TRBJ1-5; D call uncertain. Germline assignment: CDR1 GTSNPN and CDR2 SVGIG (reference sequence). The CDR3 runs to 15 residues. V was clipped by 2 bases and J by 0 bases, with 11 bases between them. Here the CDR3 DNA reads TGTGCCTGGAGTACTCAACAGCGTAGCAATCAGCCCCAGCATTTT. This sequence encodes CAWSTQQRSNQPQHF.

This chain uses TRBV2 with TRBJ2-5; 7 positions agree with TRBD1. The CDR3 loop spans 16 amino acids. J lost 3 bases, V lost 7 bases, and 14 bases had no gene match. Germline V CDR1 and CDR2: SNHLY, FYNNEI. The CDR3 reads CASKVTGYPPKETQYF. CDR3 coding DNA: TGTGCCAGCAAGGTGACAGGGTACCCCCCCAAAGAGACCCAGTACTTC. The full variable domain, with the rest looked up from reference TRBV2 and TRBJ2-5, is EPEVTQTPSHQVTQMGQEVILRCVPISNHLYFYWYRQILGQKVEFLVSFYNNEISEKSEIFDDQFSVERPDGSNFTLKIRSTKLEDSAMYFCASKVTGYPPKETQYFGPGTRLLVL.

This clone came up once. The CDR3 DNA reads as TGTGCCATCAGTGAGTCGACAGCGGGGGGCCTCATCGGTACGCAGTATTTT. Translating it yields CAISESTAGGLIGTQYF. The J gene is TRBJ2-3, the V gene TRBV10-3; TRBD2 matches 9 bases. V was clipped by 0 bases and J by 8 bases; unmatched bases: 12. Germline CDR1 ENHRY, CDR2 SYGVKD. This CDR3 contains 17 residues.

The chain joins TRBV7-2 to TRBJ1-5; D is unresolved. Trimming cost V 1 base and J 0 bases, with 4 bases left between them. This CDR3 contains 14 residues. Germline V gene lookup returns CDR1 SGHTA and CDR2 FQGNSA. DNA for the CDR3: TGTGCCAGCAGCTTAGTGGGTAGCAATCAGCCCCAGCATTTT. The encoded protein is CASSLVGSNQPQHF.

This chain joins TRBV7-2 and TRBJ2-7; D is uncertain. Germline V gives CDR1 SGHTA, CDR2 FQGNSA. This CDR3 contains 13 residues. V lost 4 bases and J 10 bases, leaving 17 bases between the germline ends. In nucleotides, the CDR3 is TGTGCCAGCAGCTCGGACGGAGACCTCGCCCAGTACTTC. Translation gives CASSSDGDLAQYF.

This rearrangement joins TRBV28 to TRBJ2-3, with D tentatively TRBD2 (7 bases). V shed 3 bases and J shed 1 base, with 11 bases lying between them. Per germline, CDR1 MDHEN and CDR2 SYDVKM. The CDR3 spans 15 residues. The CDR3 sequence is CASSLGGRRTDTQYF. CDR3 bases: TGTGCCAGCAGTTTGGGGGGGCGTCGCACAGATACGCAGTATTTT. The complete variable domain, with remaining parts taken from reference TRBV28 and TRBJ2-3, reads DVKVTQSSRYLVKRTGEKVFLECVQDMDHENMFWYRQDPGLGLRLIYFSYDVKMKEKGDIPEGYSVSREKKERFSLILESASTNQTSMYLCASSLGGRRTDTQYFGPGTRLTVL.

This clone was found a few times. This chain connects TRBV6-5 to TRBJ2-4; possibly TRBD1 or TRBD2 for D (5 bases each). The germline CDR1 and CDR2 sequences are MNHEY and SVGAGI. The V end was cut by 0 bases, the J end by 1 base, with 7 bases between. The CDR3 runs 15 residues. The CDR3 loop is CASSYSGVAKNIQYF. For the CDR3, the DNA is TGTGCCAGCAGTTACTCGGGGGTGGCCAAAAACATTCAGTACTTC.

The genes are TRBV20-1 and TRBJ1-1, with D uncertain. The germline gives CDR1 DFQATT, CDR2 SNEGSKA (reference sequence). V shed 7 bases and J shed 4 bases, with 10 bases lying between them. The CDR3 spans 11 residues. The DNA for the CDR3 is TGCAGTGTTAAGTTAGTCACTGAAGCTTTCTTT. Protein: CSVKLVTEAFF.

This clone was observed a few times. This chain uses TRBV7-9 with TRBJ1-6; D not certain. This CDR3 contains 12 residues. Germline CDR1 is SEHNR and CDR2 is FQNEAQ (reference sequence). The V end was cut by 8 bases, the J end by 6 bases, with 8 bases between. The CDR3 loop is CASGSSNSPLHF. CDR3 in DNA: TGTGCCAGCGGGTCGTCTAATTCACCCCTCCACTTT.